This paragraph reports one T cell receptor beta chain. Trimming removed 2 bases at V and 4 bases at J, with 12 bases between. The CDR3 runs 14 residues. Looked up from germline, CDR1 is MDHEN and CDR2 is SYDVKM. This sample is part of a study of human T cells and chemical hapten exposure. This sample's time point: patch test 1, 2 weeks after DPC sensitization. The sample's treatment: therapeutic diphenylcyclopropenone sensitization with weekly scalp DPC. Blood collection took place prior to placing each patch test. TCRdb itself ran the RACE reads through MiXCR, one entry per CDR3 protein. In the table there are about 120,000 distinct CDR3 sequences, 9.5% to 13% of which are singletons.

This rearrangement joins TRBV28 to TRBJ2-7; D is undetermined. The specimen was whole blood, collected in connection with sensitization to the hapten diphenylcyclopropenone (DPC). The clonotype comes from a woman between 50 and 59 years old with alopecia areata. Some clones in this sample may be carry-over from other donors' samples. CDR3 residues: CASSLGTLGYEQYF. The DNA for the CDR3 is TGTGCCAGCAGTTTAGGTACACTGGGGTACGAGCAGTACTTC.